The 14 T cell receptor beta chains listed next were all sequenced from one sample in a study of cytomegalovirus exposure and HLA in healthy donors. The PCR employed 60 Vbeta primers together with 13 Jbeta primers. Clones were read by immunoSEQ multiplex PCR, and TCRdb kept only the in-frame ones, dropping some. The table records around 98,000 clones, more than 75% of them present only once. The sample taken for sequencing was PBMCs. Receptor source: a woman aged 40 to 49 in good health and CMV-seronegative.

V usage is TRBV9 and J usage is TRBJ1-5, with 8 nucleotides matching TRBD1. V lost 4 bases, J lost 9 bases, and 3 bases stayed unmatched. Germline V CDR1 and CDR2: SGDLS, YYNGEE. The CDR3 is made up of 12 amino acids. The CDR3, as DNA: TGTGCCAGCAGCTTAGGGACAGGGCCCCAGCATTTT. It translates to CASSLGTGPQHF. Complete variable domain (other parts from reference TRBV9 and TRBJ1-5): DSGVTQTPKHLITATGQRVTLRCSPRSGDLSVYWYQQSLDQGLQFLIQYYNGEERAKGNILERFSAQQFPDLHSELNLSSLELGDSALYFCASSLGTGPQHFGDGTRLSIL.

CDR3 DNA: TGTGCCAGCAGCTTAGGCCTGGGTGGGAGGGCCGGTTCCTACGAGCAGTACTTC. Its translation is CASSLGLGGRAGSYEQYF. The chain couples TRBV13 to TRBJ2-7; 7 bases agree with TRBD2. The ends lost 0 bases at V and 1 base at J; junction bases unmatched: 12. The CDR3 runs to 18 residues. Germline V gene data show CDR1 as PRHDT and CDR2 as FYEKMQ (reference sequence).

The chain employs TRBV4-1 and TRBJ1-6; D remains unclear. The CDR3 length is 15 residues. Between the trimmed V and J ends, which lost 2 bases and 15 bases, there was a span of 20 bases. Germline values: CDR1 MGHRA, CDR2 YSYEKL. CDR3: CASSQTGNTPPGLHF. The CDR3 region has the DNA TGCGCCAGCAGCCAAACGGGGAATACTCCACCGGGCCTCCACTTT.

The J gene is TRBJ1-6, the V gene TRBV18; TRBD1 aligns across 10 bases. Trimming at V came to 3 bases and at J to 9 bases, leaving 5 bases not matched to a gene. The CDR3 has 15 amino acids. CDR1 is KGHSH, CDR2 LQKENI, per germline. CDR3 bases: TGTGCCAGCTCACCCCAGACAGGGGGCGGTTCACCCCTCCACTTT. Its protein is CASSPQTGGGSPLHF. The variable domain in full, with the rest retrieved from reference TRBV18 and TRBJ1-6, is NAGVMQNPRHLVRRRGQEARLRCSPMKGHSHVYWYRQLPEEGLKFMVYLQKENIIDESGMPKERFSAEFPKEGPSILRIQQVVRGDSAAYFCASSPQTGGGSPLHFGNGTRLTVT.

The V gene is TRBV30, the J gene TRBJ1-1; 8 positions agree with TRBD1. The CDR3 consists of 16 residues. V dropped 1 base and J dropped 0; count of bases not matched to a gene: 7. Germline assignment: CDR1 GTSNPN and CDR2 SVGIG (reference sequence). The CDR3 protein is CAWSAQDRGLNTEAFF. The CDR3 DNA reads TGTGCCTGGAGTGCCCAAGACAGGGGACTGAACACTGAAGCTTTCTTT.

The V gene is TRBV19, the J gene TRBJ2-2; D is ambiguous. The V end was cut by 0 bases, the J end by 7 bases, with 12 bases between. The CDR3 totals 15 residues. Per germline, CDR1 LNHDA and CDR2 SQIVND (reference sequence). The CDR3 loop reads CASSIDHSQNGELFF. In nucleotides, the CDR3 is TGTGCCAGTAGTATAGATCACAGTCAGAACGGGGAGCTGTTTTTT.

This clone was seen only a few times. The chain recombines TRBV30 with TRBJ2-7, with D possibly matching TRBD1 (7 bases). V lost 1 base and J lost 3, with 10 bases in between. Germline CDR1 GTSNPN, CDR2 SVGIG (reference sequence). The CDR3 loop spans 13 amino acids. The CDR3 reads CAWSGQGGYEQYF. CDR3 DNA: TGTGCCTGGAGTGGGCAGGGGGGCTACGAGCAGTACTTC.

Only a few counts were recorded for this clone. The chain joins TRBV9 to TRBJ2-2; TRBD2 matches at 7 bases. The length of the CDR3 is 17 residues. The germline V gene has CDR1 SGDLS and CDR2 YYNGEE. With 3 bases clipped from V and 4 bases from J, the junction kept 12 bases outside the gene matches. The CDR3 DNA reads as TGTGCCAGCAGCGGTCAATATGGGGGGGTGAGCACCGGGGAGCTGTTTTTT. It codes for CASSGQYGGVSTGELFF.

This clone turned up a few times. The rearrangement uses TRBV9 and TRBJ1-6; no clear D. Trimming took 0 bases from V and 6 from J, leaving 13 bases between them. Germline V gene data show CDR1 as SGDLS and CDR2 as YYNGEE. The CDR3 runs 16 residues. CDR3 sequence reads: CASSVAAGAINSPLHF. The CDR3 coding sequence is TGTGCCAGCAGCGTAGCCGCCGGAGCGATTAATTCACCCCTCCACTTT.

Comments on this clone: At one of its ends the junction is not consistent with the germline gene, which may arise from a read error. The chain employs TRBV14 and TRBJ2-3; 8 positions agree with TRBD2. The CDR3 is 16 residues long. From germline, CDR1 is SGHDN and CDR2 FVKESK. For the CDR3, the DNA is TGTGCCAGCAGTCAAGCGCGGGGGGCTCGGACAGATACGCAGTATTTT. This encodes CASSQARGARTDTQYF.

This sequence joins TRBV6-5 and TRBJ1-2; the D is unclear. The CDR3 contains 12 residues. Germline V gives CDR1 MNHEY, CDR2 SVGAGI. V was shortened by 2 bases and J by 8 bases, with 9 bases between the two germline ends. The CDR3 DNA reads TGTGCCAGCAGTTACACGGGGAACGGCTACACCTTC. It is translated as CASSYTGNGYTF.

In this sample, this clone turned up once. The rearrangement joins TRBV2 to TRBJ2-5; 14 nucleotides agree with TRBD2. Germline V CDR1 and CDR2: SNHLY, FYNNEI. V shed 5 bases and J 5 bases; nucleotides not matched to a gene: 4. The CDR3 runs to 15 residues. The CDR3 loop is CASSSTSGGAETQYF. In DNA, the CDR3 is TGTGCCAGCAGTTCGACTAGCGGGGGGGCCGAGACCCAGTACTTC.

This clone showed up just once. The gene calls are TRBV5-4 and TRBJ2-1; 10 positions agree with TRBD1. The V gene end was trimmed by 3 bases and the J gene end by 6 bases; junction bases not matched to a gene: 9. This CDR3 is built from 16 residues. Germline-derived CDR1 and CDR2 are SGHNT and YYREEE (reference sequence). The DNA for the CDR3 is TGTGCCAGCAGCTCGAAGGACAGGGGGGGATCCAATGAGCAGTTCTTC. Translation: CASSSKDRGGSNEQFF.

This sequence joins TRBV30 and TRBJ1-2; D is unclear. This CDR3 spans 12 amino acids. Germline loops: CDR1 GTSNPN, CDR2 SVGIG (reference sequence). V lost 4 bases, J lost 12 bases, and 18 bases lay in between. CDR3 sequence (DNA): TGTGCCTGGATCCCCCTCTCTGTCTCTCACACCTTC. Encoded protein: CAWIPLSVSHTF. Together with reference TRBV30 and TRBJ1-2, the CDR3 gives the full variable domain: SQTIHQWPATLVQPVGSPLSLECTVEGTSNPNLYWYRQAAGRGLQLLFYSVGIGQISSEVPQNLSASRPQDRQFILSSKKLLLSDSGFYLCAWIPLSVSHTFGSGTRLTVV.